The 23 T cell receptor beta chains below all came from one sample that was sequenced in a study. TCRdb passed the 5' RACE reads through MiXCR, listing each CDR3 protein once. The sample records approximately 6,000 distinct CDR3 sequences, around 59% being singletons. The material sequenced was naive CD4+ T cells sorted from blood. Subset specified: naive CD4+ T cells, CD4+CD45RA+CD25-. These receptors were obtained from a female donor with breast cancer.

The chain recombines TRBV7-4 with TRBJ2-1, with D possibly matching TRBD1 (5 bases). The CDR3 spans 16 residues. The V gene lost 10 bases and the J gene lost 0 bases, with 19 bases spanning the gap. Germline CDR1 and CDR2: SGHVT and SQSDAQ. CDR3 amino acids: CATSDPAGFSYNEQFF. The CDR3 nucleotides read TGTGCCACCAGTGATCCAGCAGGGTTCTCCTACAATGAGCAGTTCTTC.

CDR3 nucleotide sequence: TGTGCCAGCAGCGACCAGCTAAGCTCCTACGAGCAGTACTTC. Its protein product is CASSDQLSSYEQYF. The chain couples TRBV5-4 to TRBJ2-7; no firm D call. The CDR3 loop spans 14 amino acids. CDR1 and CDR2 from the germline V gene are SGHNT and YYREEE (reference sequence). V lost 4 bases, J lost 0 bases, and 11 bases lay in between.

The chain combines TRBV6-5 with TRBJ2-7; maybe TRBD2 (6 bases). V was cut by 7 bases and J by 6 bases, with 16 bases left in between. CDR3 length equals 13 residues. From germline, CDR1 is MNHEY and CDR2 SVGAGI. CDR3 in DNA: TGTGCCAGCACTCTAAATCAGGGAGGCGAGCAGTACTTC. Its translation is CASTLNQGGEQYF.

This clonotype was counted between two and nine times. The chain combines TRBV7-2 with TRBJ2-5; 7 positions agree with TRBD2. This CDR3 contains 15 residues. Germline V gene lookup returns CDR1 SGHTA and CDR2 FQGNSA. With 4 bases clipped from V and 5 bases from J, the junction kept 10 bases outside the gene matches. CDR3 residues: CASSSPGPRGETQYF. In DNA, the CDR3 is TGTGCCAGCAGCTCACCGGGGCCGCGGGGGGAGACCCAGTACTTC.

The chain couples TRBV20-1 to TRBJ2-1; D not resolved. Germline V gene data show CDR1 as DFQATT and CDR2 as SNEGSKA (reference sequence). Between the trimmed V and J ends, which lost 3 bases and 10 bases, there was a span of 10 bases. The CDR3 contains 11 residues. The CDR3 DNA follows: TGCAGTGCTAGTGAACCCCGGGAGCAGTTCTTC. As protein: CSASEPREQFF.

The chain uses TRBV20-1 and TRBJ1-1; the match to TRBD1 covers 8 bases. The germline V gene encodes CDR1 DFQATT and CDR2 SNEGSKA (reference sequence). Germline trimming cut 3 bases from V and 3 bases from J; bases unmatched to any gene: 9. This CDR3 comprises 15 residues. This CDR3 reads CSARVQGAPYTEAFF. The CDR3 DNA follows: TGCAGTGCTAGGGTTCAGGGGGCGCCTTACACTGAAGCTTTCTTT.

This clonotype came up a few times. The rearrangement uses TRBV5-1 and TRBJ2-7; D could derive from TRBD1 or TRBD2 (5 bases each). This CDR3 is 15 amino acids long. The germline V gene has CDR1 SGHRS and CDR2 YFSETQ. The V end lost 4 bases, the J end lost 2 bases, and 16 bases lay between the germline ends. CDR3: CASSRVRDETYEQYF. CDR3 DNA: TGCGCCAGCAGCCGAGTCCGGGACGAGACCTACGAGCAGTACTTC.

The chain combines TRBV9 with TRBJ1-2, with TRBD1 matching over 9 bases. J lost 3 bases, V lost 3 bases, and 6 bases had no gene match. Per the germline V gene, CDR1 is SGDLS and CDR2 is YYNGEE. This CDR3 spans 15 amino acids. The CDR3 spells CASSALGQGDYGYTF. In DNA, the CDR3 is TGTGCCAGCAGCGCACTGGGACAGGGAGACTATGGCTACACCTTC.

The chain combines TRBV20-1 with TRBJ1-5; D uncertain. V was clipped by 6 bases and J by 0 bases, with 12 bases between them. Germline V gene data show CDR1 as DFQATT and CDR2 as SNEGSKA (reference sequence). The CDR3 is 14 amino acids. The CDR3: CSAPNQISNQPQHF. The CDR3 nucleotides read TGCAGTGCCCCAAACCAAATTAGCAATCAGCCCCAGCATTTT.

The chain employs TRBV5-1 and TRBJ2-1; the D is unclear. V gave up 4 bases and J gave up 5 bases, with 10 bases separating them. The CDR3 is 13 amino acids. Germline V lookup: CDR1 SGHRS, CDR2 YFSETQ. CDR3 in amino acids: CASSLSWDNEQFF. The CDR3 DNA sequence: TGCGCCAGCAGCCTATCATGGGACAATGAGCAGTTCTTC.

This rearrangement joins TRBV7-3 to TRBJ2-5, with no clear D. The CDR3 has 13 residues. Germline V gives CDR1 SGHTA, CDR2 FQGTGA. V gave up 2 bases and J gave up 1 base, with 5 bases separating them. CDR3 DNA: TGTGCCAGCAGCTTACATAGCCAAGAGACCCAGTACTTC. This codes for CASSLHSQETQYF.

The rearrangement uses TRBV20-1 and TRBJ2-1, with 7 bases identical to TRBD2. Germline trimming cut 2 bases from V and 9 bases from J; bases unmatched to any gene: 7. The length of the CDR3 is 13 residues. Germline CDR1 reads DFQATT; CDR2 reads SNEGSKA (reference sequence). DNA of the CDR3: TGCAGTGCTAGACTACTAACGGGGGGTGAGCAGTTCTTC. Translating it yields CSARLLTGGEQFF.

V gene TRBV6-1 combines with J gene TRBJ2-7, with TRBD2 identical over 11 bases. Germline values: CDR1 MNHNS, CDR2 SASEGT. The CDR3 runs to 15 residues. Trimming took 6 bases from V and 7 from J; bases not matched to a gene: 11. The CDR3 DNA is TGTGCCAGCAGCGTAACTAGCGGGAGAGACAATGAGCAGTACGTC. Protein product: CASSVTSGRDNEQYV.

The CDR3 bases are TGCAGTCTAGCGGGACACCACTACGAGCAGTACTTC. Residues: CSLAGHHYEQYF. V gene TRBV20-1 combines with J gene TRBJ2-7; 9 bases agree with TRBD2. CDR3 length equals 12 residues. The V gene's germline CDR1 is DFQATT and CDR2 SNEGSKA (reference sequence). V lost 8 bases to trimming and J lost 3 bases; unmatched junction nucleotides: 5.

The chain carries TRBV9 and TRBJ2-1; D possibly corresponds to TRBD1 (6 bases). Germline V lookup: CDR1 SGDLS, CDR2 YYNGEE. The germline V and J ends were trimmed by 2 bases and 4 bases, with 7 bases remaining between them. This CDR3 region has 13 residues. As DNA, the CDR3 is TGTGCCAGCAGCGTCGGACAGTACAATGAGCAGTTCTTC. It encodes CASSVGQYNEQFF.

This clonotype has only one observation. The chain carries TRBV20-1 and TRBJ2-1, with D unresolved. The CDR3 is made up of 11 amino acids. Germline CDR1 reads DFQATT; CDR2 reads SNEGSKA (reference sequence). The V end was cut by 2 bases, the J end by 12 bases, with 11 bases between. In DNA form, the CDR3 reads TGCAGTGCTAGATCACAGTTGGCGCAGTTCTTC. Its protein product is CSARSQLAQFF.

On this clonotype itself: At one end the junction does not follow the germline gene, possibly because of a read error. This chain joins TRBV5-4 and TRBJ1-2; 7 nucleotides match TRBD1. Germline V gene data show CDR1 as SGHNT and CDR2 as YYREEE (reference sequence). The CDR3 length is 13 residues. The CDR3, as DNA: TGTGCCGGCAGCCGGGTAGGGGGCGATGGCTACACCTTC. It specifies CAGSRVGGDGYTF.

This clonotype was recorded a few times. The CDR3 protein is CASSYEGGTEAFF. The CDR3 DNA follows: TGTGCCAGCAGTTACGAGGGGGGTACTGAAGCTTTCTTT. The chain employs TRBV6-2 or TRBV6-3 and TRBJ1-1; D might be TRBD1 (6 bases). Trimming stripped 2 bases from V and 5 bases from J, with 9 bases between. The germline V gene has CDR1 MNHEY and CDR2 SVGEGT. The CDR3 spans 13 residues.

The chain employs TRBV4-2 and TRBJ1-2; D possibly corresponds to TRBD1 (5 bases). The CDR3 is 14 amino acids. Looked up from germline, CDR1 is LGHNA and CDR2 is YNFKEQ. Trimming pared 1 base from V and 6 bases from J, leaving 12 bases between. CDR3 nucleotides: TGTGCCAGCAGCCAAGTCGCTCAGGGACATGGCTACACCTTC. Protein product: CASSQVAQGHGYTF.

The J gene is TRBJ1-5, the V gene TRBV6-2 or TRBV6-3; D is possibly TRBD1 (6 bases). Germline values: CDR1 MNHEY, CDR2 SVGEGT. V was shortened by 6 bases and J by 1 base, with 13 bases between the two germline ends. The CDR3 runs 15 residues. CDR3: CASSKGHLSNQPQHF. Here the CDR3 DNA reads TGTGCCAGCAGCAAGGGACACTTGAGCAATCAGCCCCAGCATTTT.

The V gene is TRBV10-2, the J gene TRBJ2-3; D gene unclear. Germline-derived CDR1 and CDR2 are WSHSY and SAAADI. There are 13 residues in the CDR3. Deletions cut 9 bases from V and 5 bases from J, with 15 bases between. CDR3 bases: TGCGCCAGTTATGACGGCGGCAGAGATACGCAGTATTTT. It specifies CASYDGGRDTQYF.

The chain links TRBV7-2 to TRBJ2-3; D assignment may be TRBD1 or TRBD2 (5 bases each). This CDR3 has 13 amino acids. Looked up from germline, CDR1 is SGHTA and CDR2 is FQGNSA. Trimming took 5 bases from V and 6 from J, leaving 12 bases between them. The DNA for the CDR3 is TGTGCCAGCAGCCGGGACCAGCAGGATACGCAGTATTTT. Residues: CASSRDQQDTQYF.

In its sample, this clonotype was seen a few times. J is TRBJ1-6 and V is TRBV6-5; D call uncertain. Trimming shortened V by 7 bases and J by 1 base, and 14 bases separated the two germline ends. There are 16 residues in the CDR3. Per germline, CDR1 MNHEY and CDR2 SVGAGI. The CDR3: CASTSQAGSYNSPLHF. CDR3 DNA sequence: TGTGCCAGCACTTCCCAGGCTGGGTCCTATAATTCACCCCTCCACTTT.